These 28 T cell receptor beta chains came from one sample sequenced in a study of blood T cell repertoires in COVID-19. Method: immunoSEQ multiplex PCR; TCRdb's copy keeps in-frame clones and lacks some. The table has a few hundred thousand clones, approximately 92% seen once; the top ten hold approximately 4.6%. Sequenced material: peripheral blood. These receptors came from a middle-aged woman who had recovered from COVID-19.

The V call is TRBV19, the J call TRBJ2-2, with D possibly being TRBD1 (6 bases). Trimming shortened V by 2 bases and J by 7 bases, and 14 bases separated the two germline ends. Per germline, CDR1 LNHDA and CDR2 SQIVND (reference sequence). CDR3 length equals 15 residues. The CDR3 sequence is CASSIQGRRDGELFF. CDR3 bases: TGTGCCAGTAGTATACAGGGGCGCAGGGACGGGGAGCTGTTTTTT.

The rearrangement links TRBV28 to TRBJ2-3; TRBD2 aligns across 8 bases. The CDR3 loop spans 15 amino acids. V lost 5 bases, J lost 5 bases, and 9 bases stayed unmatched. Germline assignment: CDR1 MDHEN and CDR2 SYDVKM. This CDR3 reads CASSTAGAEEDTQYF. CDR3 bases: TGTGCCAGCAGTACAGCGGGGGCAGAGGAAGATACGCAGTATTTT. The complete variable domain, with remaining parts taken from reference TRBV28 and TRBJ2-3, reads DVKVTQSSRYLVKRTGEKVFLECVQDMDHENMFWYRQDPGLGLRLIYFSYDVKMKEKGDIPEGYSVSREKKERFSLILESASTNQTSMYLCASSTAGAEEDTQYFGPGTRLTVL.

The chain has TRBV5-1 and TRBJ1-3; the D is unclear. V was pared by 0 bases and J by 1 base, with 11 bases between. From germline, CDR1 is SGHRS and CDR2 YFSETQ. The CDR3 is 16 amino acids. This chain's CDR3 is CASSLAGHLSGNTIYF. CDR3 nucleotide sequence: TGCGCCAGCAGCTTGGCAGGTCACCTTTCTGGAAACACCATATATTTT.

The chain is built from TRBV11-2 and TRBJ1-4; 11 bases map to TRBD1. CDR1 and CDR2 (germline): SGHAT, FQNNGV. The trim removed 4 bases at V and 8 bases at J, leaving 3 bases unmatched. The CDR3 loop spans 14 amino acids. CDR3 bases: TGTGCCAGCAGCTGGACAGGGGGCGAGGAAAAACTGTTTTTT. It yields the protein CASSWTGGEEKLFF. Full variable domain (remainder filled in from reference TRBV11-2 and TRBJ1-4): EAGVAQSPRYKIIEKRQSVAFWCNPISGHATLYWYQQILGQGPKLLIQFQNNGVVDDSQLPKDRFSAERLKGVDSTLKIQPAKLEDSAVYLCASSWTGGEEKLFFGSGTQLSVL.

The chain has TRBV21-1 and TRBJ1-5. TRBV21-1 is marked as a pseudogene. The CDR3 consists of 18 residues. CDR3 amino acids: CASSKGLLREYSNQPQHF. The CDR3 DNA reads TGTGCCAGCAGCAAAGGTCTCCTCCGAGAGTATAGCAATCAGCCCCAGCATTTT.

V gene TRBV2 combines with J gene TRBJ2-7, with 8 bases lining up with TRBD2. The CDR3 has 12 residues. After removal of 6 bases from V and 7 bases from J, the junction contained 5 bases not matched to a gene. Germline V gene data show CDR1 as SNHLY and CDR2 as FYNNEI. The CDR3 here is CASRVGGEEQYF. The CDR3 DNA reads as TGTGCCAGCAGGGTCGGGGGGGAAGAGCAGTACTTC.

J is TRBJ2-5 and V is TRBV5-1, with 7 positions matching TRBD2. Germline V gene sequence: CDR1 SGHRS, CDR2 YFSETQ. The CDR3 contains 14 residues. The V gene end was trimmed by 2 bases and the J gene end by 5 bases; junction bases not matched to a gene: 6. This CDR3 is CASSFRGDGETQYF. The CDR3 nucleotides are TGCGCCAGCAGCTTCCGGGGGGACGGGGAGACCCAGTACTTC.

This clone was counted a single time. The V and J genes are TRBV6-4 and TRBJ2-7; no firm D call. The CDR3 has 14 amino acids. The germline V gene encodes CDR1 MRHNA and CDR2 SNTAGT. The V and J ends lost 6 bases and 6 bases respectively, with 18 bases between them. The CDR3 reads CASRPSPTTVEQYF. The CDR3 DNA reads TGTGCCAGCAGGCCCAGCCCCACTACGGTCGAGCAGTACTTC.

The V call is TRBV30, the J call TRBJ1-5, with D perhaps TRBD1 (5 bases). The CDR3 length is 15 residues. Germline lookup yields CDR1 GTSNPN and CDR2 SVGIG (reference sequence). The V gene lost 0 bases and the J gene lost 4 bases, with 13 bases spanning the gap. CDR3 in DNA: TGTGCCTGGAGTGTAACGAGGACAATTAATCAGCCCCAGCATTTT. This sequence encodes CAWSVTRTINQPQHF.

This clone was detected only once. The chain joins TRBV24-1 to TRBJ2-5, with TRBD1 matching over 7 bases. Unmatched junction bases numbered 15, after V lost 4 bases and J lost 5 bases. CDR1 and CDR2 (germline): KGHDR, SFDVKD. The CDR3 has 17 residues. The CDR3 bases are TGTGCCACCAGTGACCCCCGACAGGGTGAATTCGGGGAGACCCAGTACTTC. It is translated as CATSDPRQGEFGETQYF.

This clone appeared once. The gene calls are TRBV2 and TRBJ1-2, with 7 positions matching TRBD1. The CDR3 is made up of 13 amino acids. V lost 6 bases and J lost 3; bases outside the gene matches: 4. The germline gives CDR1 SNHLY, CDR2 FYNNEI. CDR3 sequence reads: CASRGQSDYGYTF. The CDR3 DNA sequence: TGTGCCAGCAGGGGACAGTCTGACTATGGCTACACCTTC.

V and J are TRBV18 and TRBJ2-7, with 7 bases that match TRBD1. V was pared by 3 bases and J by 1 base, with 9 bases of the junction left unmatched. The CDR3 runs to 16 residues. Germline CDR1 and CDR2: KGHSH and LQKENI. This chain's CDR3 is CASSPSQGIQSYEQYV. The CDR3 DNA is TGTGCCAGCTCACCCTCACAGGGGATTCAATCCTACGAGCAGTACGTC.

This clone has only a few counts. The chain uses TRBV5-4 and TRBJ2-2; TRBD2 might be the D (6 bases). Germline assignment: CDR1 SGHNT and CDR2 YYREEE (reference sequence). The CDR3 extends over 16 amino acids. Deletions cut 4 bases from V and 2 bases from J, with 15 bases between. CDR3 in amino acids: CASSPMGGANTGELFF. In DNA form, the CDR3 reads TGTGCCAGCAGCCCCATGGGAGGTGCTAACACCGGGGAGCTGTTTTTT. Combining the CDR3 with reference TRBV5-4 and TRBJ2-2 gives the whole variable domain ETGVTQSPTHLIKTRGQQVTLRCSSQSGHNTVSWYQQALGQGPQFIFQYYREEENGRGNFPPRFSGLQFPNYSSELNVNALELDDSALYLCASSPMGGANTGELFFGEGSRLTVL.

The chain joins TRBV4-2 to TRBJ1-4; D remains unclear. Trimming removed 6 bases at V and 0 bases at J, with 23 bases between. CDR1 is LGHNA, CDR2 YNFKEQ, per germline. The CDR3 extends over 19 amino acids. DNA for the CDR3: TGTGCCAGCAGTTCATCCGGGCCGGGAATGATAGCAACTAATGAAAAACTGTTTTTT. Protein product: CASSSSGPGMIATNEKLFF.

The rearrangement joins TRBV3-1 (or the pseudogene TRBV3-2) to TRBJ2-5; D possibly corresponds to TRBD1 (6 bases). This CDR3 contains 18 residues. V was clipped by 3 bases and J by 2 bases, with 22 bases between them. The germline CDR1 and CDR2 sequences are LGHDT and YNNKEL (reference sequence). The CDR3 sequence: CASSHNPTGKGAQETQYF. Written as DNA, the CDR3 is TGTGCCAGCAGCCATAACCCCACAGGGAAAGGAGCTCAAGAGACCCAGTACTTC.

V and J are TRBV3-1 (or the pseudogene TRBV3-2) and TRBJ1-2, with 8 nucleotides matching TRBD1. From germline, CDR1 is LGHDT and CDR2 YNNKEL (reference sequence). V was pared by 5 bases and J by 4 bases, with 6 bases of the junction left unmatched. The CDR3 loop spans 14 amino acids. The CDR3 loop reads CASSVGTGGYGYTF. The CDR3 nucleotides are TGTGCCAGCAGCGTTGGAACAGGGGGCTATGGCTACACCTTC.

The V gene is TRBV5-6, the J gene TRBJ2-4; a weak D match, TRBD1 (6 bases). Germline CDR1 and CDR2: SGHDT and YYEEEE. CDR3 length equals 14 residues. V lost 3 bases and J lost 5, with 12 bases in between. CDR3 DNA sequence: TGTGCCAGCAGCTCCAGGGGTCTCGAAAACATTCAGTACTTC. As protein: CASSSRGLENIQYF. The full variable domain, completed using reference TRBV5-6 and TRBJ2-4, is DAGVTQSPTHLIKTRGQQVTLRCSPKSGHDTVSWYQQALGQGPQFIFQYYEEEERQRGNFPDRFSGHQFPNYSSELNVNALLLGDSALYLCASSSRGLENIQYFGAGTRLSVL.

The rearrangement links TRBV5-5 to TRBJ2-3; TRBD2 might be the D (6 bases). This CDR3 has 16 residues. The V end lost 5 bases, the J end lost 2 bases, and 18 bases lay between the germline ends. The germline gives CDR1 SGHKS, CDR2 YYEKEE (reference sequence). The CDR3 region is CASSSGADHFTDTQYF. The CDR3 DNA follows: TGTGCCAGCAGTAGCGGAGCCGATCATTTCACAGATACGCAGTATTTT.

This chain links TRBV9 with TRBJ2-3; D is ambiguous. The CDR3 has 14 amino acids. Looked up from germline, CDR1 is SGDLS and CDR2 is YYNGEE. V was cut by 3 bases and J by 2 bases, with 10 bases left in between. DNA for the CDR3: TGTGCCAGCAGCGGACTCTTAGACACAGATACGCAGTATTTT. Its translation is CASSGLLDTDTQYF.

The chain combines TRBV7-9 with TRBJ1-1, with D perhaps TRBD1 (6 bases). Germline assignment: CDR1 SEHNR and CDR2 FQNEAQ (reference sequence). The V and J ends lost 7 bases and 1 base respectively, with 10 bases between them. The CDR3 has 13 residues. The CDR3 DNA follows: TGTGCCAGCACAGGGACAAAGAACACTGAAGCTTTCTTT. It yields the protein CASTGTKNTEAFF. Together with reference TRBV7-9 and TRBJ1-1, the CDR3 gives the full variable domain: DTGVSQNPRHKITKRGQNVTFRCDPISEHNRLYWYRQTLGQGPEFLTYFQNEAQLEKSRLLSDRFSAERPKGSFSTLEIQRTEQGDSAMYLCASTGTKNTEAFFGQGTRLTVV.

The rearrangement joins TRBV3-1 (or the pseudogene TRBV3-2) to TRBJ1-2; D is ambiguous. This CDR3 is built from 17 residues. The germline CDR1 and CDR2 sequences are LGHDT and YNNKEL (reference sequence). V dropped 4 bases and J dropped 4 bases, with 22 bases sitting between them. The CDR3 bases are TGTGCCAGCAGCCCCGGGGAAGGGTCTTTATACTTCTATGGCTACACCTTC. This codes for CASSPGEGSLYFYGYTF.

This rearrangement joins TRBV5-6 to TRBJ2-4, with a tentative D call TRBD1 (6 bases). The CDR3 spans 13 residues. The germline gives CDR1 SGHDT, CDR2 YYEEEE. V was pared by 4 bases and J by 6 bases, with 11 bases between. Here the CDR3 reads CASSPQGGNIQYF. DNA for the CDR3: TGTGCCAGCAGCCCCCAAGGGGGAAACATTCAGTACTTC.

V and J are TRBV5-1 and TRBJ2-7, with D hard to call. Germline CDR1 is SGHRS and CDR2 is YFSETQ. The CDR3 contains 16 residues. The V and J ends lost 8 bases and 2 bases respectively, with 23 bases between them. Written as DNA, the CDR3 is TGCGCCAGGCCGAAGCAACAATTCACTAATCCCTACGAGCAGTACGTC. Its translation: CARPKQQFTNPYEQYV.

The V gene is TRBV6-1, the J gene TRBJ1-1; perhaps TRBD1 as D (6 bases). Germline CDR1 is MNHNS and CDR2 is SASEGT. This CDR3 spans 12 amino acids. V dropped 6 bases and J dropped 4 bases, with 9 bases sitting between them. This CDR3 is CASSPQGTEAFF. Here the CDR3 DNA reads TGTGCCAGCAGCCCACAGGGCACTGAAGCTTTCTTT.

Concerning this clone itself: The identical CDR3 is also encoded by other nucleotide sequences in the sample. The V gene is TRBV7-2, the J gene TRBJ2-1; D is perhaps TRBD2 (5 bases). CDR1 and CDR2 (germline): SGHTA, FQGNSA. V was clipped by 3 bases and J by 4 bases, with 13 bases between them. The CDR3 spans 15 residues. This CDR3 is CASSLSPSSYNEQFF. DNA of the CDR3: TGTGCCAGCAGCTTGTCCCCTAGCAGTTACAATGAGCAGTTCTTC.

This clone has a single count. CDR3 bases: TGTGCCAGCAGCCTAAGCGGGAGAAACACAGATACGCAGTATTTT. Its translation is CASSLSGRNTDTQYF. The chain combines TRBV7-2 with TRBJ2-3, with 8 bases matching TRBD2. CDR3 length: 15 amino acids. Germline assignment: CDR1 SGHTA and CDR2 FQGNSA. V was pared by 5 bases and J by 2 bases, with 6 bases of the junction left unmatched. The full variable domain, in which reference TRBV7-2 and TRBJ2-3 provide the parts outside the CDR3, is GAGVSQSPSNKVTEKGKDVELRCDPISGHTALYWYRQSLGQGLEFLIYFQGNSAPDKSGLPSDRFSAERTGGSVSTLTIQRTQQEDSAVYLCASSLSGRNTDTQYFGPGTRLTVL.

The chain uses TRBV5-1 and TRBJ1-2; the D gene is possibly TRBD1 (6 bases). Germline lookup yields CDR1 SGHRS and CDR2 YFSETQ. V dropped 0 bases and J dropped 8 bases, with 11 bases sitting between them. The CDR3 is 13 amino acids. The CDR3 region has the DNA TGCGCCAGCAGCTTGGCGGGGGGCCTGGGCTACACCTTC. Amino acids: CASSLAGGLGYTF.

The genes are TRBV24-1 and TRBJ2-1; D not certain. The V and J ends lost 0 bases and 7 bases respectively, with 9 bases between them. This CDR3 spans 14 amino acids. CDR1 and CDR2 (germline): KGHDR, SFDVKD. CDR3 DNA: TGTGCCACCAGTGATTTGGGTCCTAAGAATGAGCAGTTCTTC. Amino acid sequence: CATSDLGPKNEQFF.